A selection of T cell receptor beta chains follows, all from one sample in a study of T cell responses to AZD1222 COVID-19 vaccine. Sequenced by immunoSEQ multiplex PCR; TCRdb stores in-frame clones only, minus some. The sample records about 86,000 clones, about nine tenths being singletons. The sequencing here drew on peripheral blood, taken 28 days after the second AZD1222 dose. Every receptor here comes from an adult who received the AZD1222 COVID-19 vaccine. Each CDR3 is given with its conserved first and last residue. D genes are given only for firm matches. Clone size, where shown, is once, few, many, or a class for clones that have expanded.

j_call d_call clone_size v_call cdr3_nt cdr3_aa
TRBJ1-2 - - TRBV9 TGTGCCAGCAGTCAGGATAACTATGGCTACACCTTC CASSQDNYGYTF
TRBJ1-2 - - TRBV10-3 TGTGCCATCAGTGAGATGAAGGGAGATGGCTACACCTTC CAISEMKGDGYTF
TRBJ1-1 TRBD1 - TRBV6-5 TGTGCCAGCAGTTACCGGGACAGGTGGAACACTGAAGCTTTCTTT CASSYRDRWNTEAFF
TRBJ1-6 - - TRBV5-1 TGCGCCAGCAGCCCGGGAGAGGGGTCACCCCTCCACTTT CASSPGEGSPLHF
TRBJ1-1 - - TRBV7-8 TGTGCCAGCAGCACCTTCGGCACTGAAGCTTTCTTT CASSTFGTEAFF
TRBJ2-2 TRBD1 - TRBV7-9 TGTGCCAGCAGTACCATCACAGGGGGGTACACCGGGGAGCTGTTTTTT CASSTITGGYTGELFF
TRBJ2-1 TRBD2 - TRBV10-1 TGCGCCAGCAGTGGCGGGGGGACCTACAATGAGCAGTTCTTC CASSGGGTYNEQFF
TRBJ2-7 - - TRBV11-2 TGTGCCAGCAGCTGGAACAGTCAGGCCTACGAGCAGTACTTC CASSWNSQAYEQYF
TRBJ2-1 - - TRBV24-1 TGTGCCACCAGTGATTCCAGGGGAAGCTCCTACAATGAGCAGTTCTTC CATSDSRGSSYNEQFF
TRBJ1-3 TRBD1 once TRBV6-1 TGTGCCAGCAGTGGATGGGACAGGAATTATGGAAACACCATATATTTT CASSGWDRNYGNTIYF
TRBJ1-1 TRBD1 - TRBV10-3 TGTGCCACTCCGGCCTCCCGGGACAGCATGAACACTGAAGCTTTCTTT CATPASRDSMNTEAFF
TRBJ2-2 TRBD2 - TRBV28 TGTGCCAGCAGCCCAATCTATGTTGGACTAGCGGGGGCGGGCACCGGGGAGCTGTTTTTT CASSPIYVGLAGAGTGELFF
TRBJ2-3 TRBD2 - TRBV4-2 TGTGCCAGCAGCCAAGCCGGGACTAGCGGGGGACAACCAGCAGATACGCAGTATTTT CASSQAGTSGGQPADTQYF
TRBJ1-4 TRBD1 few TRBV25-1 TGTGCCAGCAGTTGGGGGACAGATAATGAAAAACTGTTTTTT CASSWGTDNEKLFF
TRBJ2-7 - - TRBV11-2 TGTGCCAGCAGCGCGGGACAGATCTCCTACGAGCAGTACTTC CASSAGQISYEQYF
TRBJ1-1 - - TRBV6-5 TGTGCCAGCAGTTACTCCGCTGGGGACACTGAAGCTTTCTTT CASSYSAGDTEAFF
TRBJ1-1 TRBD1 - TRBV19 TGTGCCAGTAGTTTGGCGACAGGGGGCGTCACTGAAGCTTTCTTT CASSLATGGVTEAFF
TRBJ1-2 - - TRBV5-1 TGCGCCAGCAGCTTGACGGGGGCCTATAACTATGGCTACACCTTC CASSLTGAYNYGYTF
TRBJ1-1 TRBD1 once TRBV25-1 TGTGCCAGCAGTAAGGGGCAGAACAGGGGTGAAGCTTTCTTT CASSKGQNRGEAFF
TRBJ2-2 TRBD2 - TRBV9 TGTGCCAGCAGCGAGACTAGCGGGGGGGCTACCGGGGAGCTGTTTTTT CASSETSGGATGELFF
TRBJ1-2 - - TRBV4-2 TGTGCCAGCAGCCATACGGAAGGAAAGCGTGGCTACACCTTC CASSHTEGKRGYTF
TRBJ2-7 TRBD1 - TRBV28 TGTGCCACCCAACCAGTACCCGGGACAGGGGGCTCGTACGAGCAGTACTTC CATQPVPGTGGSYEQYF
TRBJ1-3 TRBD1 few TRBV7-2 TGTGCCAGCAGCAGAGGGGACAGGGATTACTCTGGAAACACCATATATTTT CASSRGDRDYSGNTIYF
TRBJ1-2 - - TRBV12-3/TRBV12-4 TGTGCCAGCAGTTGGGACTATGGCTACACCTTC CASSWDYGYTF
TRBJ1-2 - once TRBV11-2 TGTGCCAGCAGCTTTTCCCCAGCCTATGGCTACACCTTC CASSFSPAYGYTF
TRBJ2-7 - - TRBV21-1 TGTGCCAGCAGCAAATTCGATGTGGAGGGTTTCTCCTACGAGCAGTACTTC CASSKFDVEGFSYEQYF
TRBJ2-3 - - TRBV5-1 TGCGCCAGCAGCAAAACGGACAGCCCTCGCACAGATACGCAGTATTTT CASSKTDSPRTDTQYF
TRBJ2-5 - - TRBV11-2 TGTGCCAGCAGCTTAGCGTTCCGGGGGCAAGAGACCCAGTACTTC CASSLAFRGQETQYF
TRBJ2-7 - once TRBV3-1/TRBV3-2 TGTGCCAGCAGCCTCCAACAAAAGGGAAAAAGGGCCTACGAGCAGTACTTC CASSLQQKGKRAYEQYF
TRBJ1-4 TRBD1 - TRBV6-5 TGTGCCAGCTCCGAAACAGGGGGCCGTGAAAAACTGTTTTTT CASSETGGREKLFF
TRBJ2-3 - - TRBV4-2 TGTGCCAGCAGCCCCGAAGGGTACCGGGGTGGCACAGATACGCAGTATTTT CASSPEGYRGGTDTQYF
TRBJ1-2 TRBD1 - TRBV7-3 TGTGCCAGCAGCTTGCTTCGGACAGGGAACTATGGCTACACCTTC CASSLLRTGNYGYTF
TRBJ1-1 - - TRBV7-9 TGTGCCAGCAGCCCCGGAAGGGGGAACACTGAAGCTTTCTTT CASSPGRGNTEAFF
TRBJ1-3 - - TRBV7-9 TGTGCCAGCAGCTCCATCTGGGGGATCTCTGGAAACACCATATATTTT CASSSIWGISGNTIYF
TRBJ2-3 - - TRBV14 TGTGCCAGCAGCCAAGAAGGGGGTTGGACAGAGAGCACAGATACGCAGTATTTT CASSQEGGWTESTDTQYF
TRBJ1-2 TRBD1 - TRBV27 TGTGCCAGCAGTCACGGACAGGGATATATCTATGGCTACACCTTC CASSHGQGYIYGYTF
TRBJ2-2 - - TRBV29-1 TGCAGCGTTGAATTGGGCAGTAAGAGGAACACCGGGGAGCTGTTTTTT CSVELGSKRNTGELFF
TRBJ2-7 - - TRBV28 TGTGCCAGCAGTTTCTCGCAGGGTTTTGGGTACGAGCAGTACTTC CASSFSQGFGYEQYF
TRBJ1-1 TRBD1 - TRBV6-2/TRBV6-3 TGTGCCAGCAGTCCCCAATCACAGACAGGGGAAGCTTTCTTT CASSPQSQTGEAFF